The present entry profiles one T cell receptor (beta chain) with its context. What it binds is unknown. This entry comes from a study of T cell responses to AZD1222 COVID-19 vaccine. CDR3 size: 14 residues. J was trimmed by 3 bases and V by 5 bases; bases with no gene match: 3. Germline assignment: CDR1 SGHTA and CDR2 FQGNSA. Study-level results: Of spike-specific TCRs, nearly half reportedly target regions left unmutated in variants.

The table came from immunoSEQ multiplex PCR; TCRdb's copy has only in-frame clones and leaves some out. The table has tens of thousands of clones, 85% to 90% seen once; the top ten hold 11% to 15%. This clonotype originated in an adult who received the AZD1222 COVID-19 vaccine. The sequencing used peripheral blood, collected 28 days after the second AZD1222 dose. The chain uses TRBV7-2 and TRBJ1-4, with 7 nucleotides matching TRBD1. The CDR3 bases are TGTGCCAGCAGCGCCGGGACAGCTAATGAAAAACTGTTTTTT. It specifies CASSAGTANEKLFF.